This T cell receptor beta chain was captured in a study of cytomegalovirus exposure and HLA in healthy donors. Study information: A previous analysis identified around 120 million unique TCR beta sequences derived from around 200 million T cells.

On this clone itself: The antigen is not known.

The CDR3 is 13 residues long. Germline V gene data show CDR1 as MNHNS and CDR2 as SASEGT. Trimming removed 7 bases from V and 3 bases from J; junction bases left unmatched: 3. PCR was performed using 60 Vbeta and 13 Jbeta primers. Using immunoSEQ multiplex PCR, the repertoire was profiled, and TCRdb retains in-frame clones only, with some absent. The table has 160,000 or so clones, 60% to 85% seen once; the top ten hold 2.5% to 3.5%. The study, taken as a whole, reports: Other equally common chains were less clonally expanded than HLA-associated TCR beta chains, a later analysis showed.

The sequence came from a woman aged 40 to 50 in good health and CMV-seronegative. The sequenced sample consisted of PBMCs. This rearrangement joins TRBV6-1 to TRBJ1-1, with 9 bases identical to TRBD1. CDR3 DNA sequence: TGTGCCAGCACCCGGACAGGGGACACTGAAGCTTTCTTT. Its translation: CASTRTGDTEAFF.